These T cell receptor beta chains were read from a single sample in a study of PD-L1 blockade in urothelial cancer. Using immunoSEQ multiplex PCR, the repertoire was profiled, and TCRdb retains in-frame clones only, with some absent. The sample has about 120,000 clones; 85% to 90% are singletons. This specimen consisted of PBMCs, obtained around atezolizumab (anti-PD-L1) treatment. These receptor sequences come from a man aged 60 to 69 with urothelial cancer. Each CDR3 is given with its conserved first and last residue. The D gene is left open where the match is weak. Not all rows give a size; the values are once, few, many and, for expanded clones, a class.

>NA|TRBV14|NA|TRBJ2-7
CASSRDLFSYEQYF
TGTGCCAGCAGCAGGGACTTATTCTCCTACGAGCAGTACTTC
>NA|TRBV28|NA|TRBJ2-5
CASSFTETSRTQYF
TGTGCCAGCAGCTTCACAGAGACCAGCAGGACCCAGTACTTC
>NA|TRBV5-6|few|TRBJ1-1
CASSLYRNEAFF
TGTGCCAGCAGCTTATACAGGAATGAAGCTTTCTTT
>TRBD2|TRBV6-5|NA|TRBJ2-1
CASIDTSGRANEQFF
TGTGCCAGCATCGACACGAGCGGGAGGGCCAATGAGCAGTTCTTC
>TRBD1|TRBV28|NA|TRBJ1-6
CASSDRVESPLHF
TGTGCCAGCAGCGACAGGGTAGAGTCACCCCTCCACTTT
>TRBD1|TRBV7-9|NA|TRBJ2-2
CASSFTGGWSGELFF
TGTGCCAGCAGCTTTACAGGGGGATGGTCCGGGGAGCTGTTTTTT
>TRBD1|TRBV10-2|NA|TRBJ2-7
CASRLGQGVEQYF
TGCGCCAGCAGACTTGGACAGGGCGTCGAGCAGTACTTC
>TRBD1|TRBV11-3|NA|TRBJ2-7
CASSPLGQGYYEQYF
TGTGCCAGCAGCCCTTTGGGACAGGGTTACTACGAGCAGTACTTC
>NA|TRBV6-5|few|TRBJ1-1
CASSYVQQGEAFF
TGTGCCAGCAGTTACGTCCAGCAGGGTGAAGCTTTCTTT
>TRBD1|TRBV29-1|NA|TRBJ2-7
CSVEVETGHYEQYF
TGCAGCGTTGAAGTGGAGACAGGGCACTACGAGCAGTACTTC